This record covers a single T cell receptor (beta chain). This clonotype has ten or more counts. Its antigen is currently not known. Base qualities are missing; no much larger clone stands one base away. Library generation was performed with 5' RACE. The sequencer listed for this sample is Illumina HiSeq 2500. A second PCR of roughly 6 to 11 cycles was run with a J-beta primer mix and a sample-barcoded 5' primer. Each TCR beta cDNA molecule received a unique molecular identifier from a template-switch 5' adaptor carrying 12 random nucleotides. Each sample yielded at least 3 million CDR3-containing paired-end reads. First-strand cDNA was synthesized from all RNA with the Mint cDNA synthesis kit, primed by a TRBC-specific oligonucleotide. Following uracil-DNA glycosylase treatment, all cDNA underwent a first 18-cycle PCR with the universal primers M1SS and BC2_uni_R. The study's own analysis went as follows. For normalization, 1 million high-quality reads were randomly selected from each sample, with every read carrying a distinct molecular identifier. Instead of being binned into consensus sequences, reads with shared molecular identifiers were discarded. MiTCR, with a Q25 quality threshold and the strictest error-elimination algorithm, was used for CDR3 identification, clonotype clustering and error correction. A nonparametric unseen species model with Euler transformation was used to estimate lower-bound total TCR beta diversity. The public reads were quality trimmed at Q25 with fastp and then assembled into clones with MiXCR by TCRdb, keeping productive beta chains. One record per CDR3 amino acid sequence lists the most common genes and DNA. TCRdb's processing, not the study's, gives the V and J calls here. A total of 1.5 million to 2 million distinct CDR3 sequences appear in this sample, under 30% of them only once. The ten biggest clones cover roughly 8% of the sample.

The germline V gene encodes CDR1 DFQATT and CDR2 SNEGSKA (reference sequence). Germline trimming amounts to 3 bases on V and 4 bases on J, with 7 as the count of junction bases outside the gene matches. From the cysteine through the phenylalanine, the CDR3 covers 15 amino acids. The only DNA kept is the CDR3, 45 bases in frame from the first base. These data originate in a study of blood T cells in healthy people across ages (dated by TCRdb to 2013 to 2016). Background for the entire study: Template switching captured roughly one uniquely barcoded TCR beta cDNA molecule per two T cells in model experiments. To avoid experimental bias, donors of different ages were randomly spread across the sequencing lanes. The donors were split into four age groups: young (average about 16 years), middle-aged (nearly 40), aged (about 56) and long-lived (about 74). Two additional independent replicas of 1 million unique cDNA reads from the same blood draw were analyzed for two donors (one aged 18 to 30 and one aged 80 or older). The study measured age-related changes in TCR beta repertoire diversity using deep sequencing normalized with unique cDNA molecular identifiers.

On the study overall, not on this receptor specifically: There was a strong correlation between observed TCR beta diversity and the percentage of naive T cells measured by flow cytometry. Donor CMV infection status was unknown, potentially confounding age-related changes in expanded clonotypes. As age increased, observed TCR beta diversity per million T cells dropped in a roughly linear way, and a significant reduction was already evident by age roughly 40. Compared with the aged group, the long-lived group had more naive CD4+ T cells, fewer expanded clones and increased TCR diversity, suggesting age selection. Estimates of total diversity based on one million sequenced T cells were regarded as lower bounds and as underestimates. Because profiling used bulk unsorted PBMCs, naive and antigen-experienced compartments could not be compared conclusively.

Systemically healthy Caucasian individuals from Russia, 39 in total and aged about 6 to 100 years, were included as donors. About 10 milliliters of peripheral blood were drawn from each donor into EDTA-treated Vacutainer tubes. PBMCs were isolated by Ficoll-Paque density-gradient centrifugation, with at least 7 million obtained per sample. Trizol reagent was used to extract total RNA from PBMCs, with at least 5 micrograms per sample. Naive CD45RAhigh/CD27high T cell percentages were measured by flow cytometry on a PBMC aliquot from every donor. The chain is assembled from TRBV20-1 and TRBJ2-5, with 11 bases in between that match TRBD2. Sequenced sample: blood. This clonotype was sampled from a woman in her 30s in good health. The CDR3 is CSASPTSGSRETQYF. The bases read TGCAGTGCTAGCCCTACTAGCGGGAGTAGAGAGACCCAGTACTTC.